Listed here are 16 T cell receptor beta chains from one sample, sequenced in a study of blood T cell repertoires in COVID-19. Clones were read by immunoSEQ multiplex PCR, and TCRdb kept only the in-frame ones, dropping some. The table has approximately 200,000 clones, 70% to 85% seen once. The material sequenced was PBMCs or T cells enriched from blood (not recorded which). The receptors were sampled from a woman aged 40 to 49 with acute COVID-19.

CDR3 DNA sequence: TGTGCCAGCAGCGCCGACAGGGGGCGAGAGACCCAGTACTTC. Protein sequence: CASSADRGRETQYF. J is TRBJ2-5 and V is TRBV2; 10 bases fit TRBD1. Germline values: CDR1 SNHLY, CDR2 FYNNEI. Germline trimming cut 6 bases from V and 4 bases from J; bases unmatched to any gene: 5. This CDR3 contains 14 residues.

A single count supports this clone. The chain combines TRBV7-9 with TRBJ2-3; 12 bases are a match to TRBD1. The J segment lost 0 bases and the V segment lost 4 bases, leaving 2 bases of the junction unmatched. The CDR3 runs 16 residues. In germline, CDR1 is SEHNR, CDR2 FQNEAQ (reference sequence). CDR3 nucleotide sequence: TGTGCCAGCAGCTCCGGGACAGGGGGCAGCACAGATACGCAGTATTTT. Translating gives CASSSGTGGSTDTQYF.

This clone turned up a few times. The CDR3 is CASSYAPRRENEKLFF. In DNA form, the CDR3 reads TGTGCCAGCAGTTATGCACCCCGAAGAGAGAATGAAAAACTGTTTTTT. V gene TRBV7-2 combines with J gene TRBJ1-4, with D hard to call. The CDR3 has 16 amino acids. The ends were cut back, 6 bases at V and 5 bases at J, with 19 bases in the middle. Per germline, CDR1 SGHTA and CDR2 FQGNSA. Full variable domain (outside the CDR3, taken from reference TRBV7-2 and TRBJ1-4): GAGVSQSPSNKVTEKGKDVELRCDPISGHTALYWYRQSLGQGLEFLIYFQGNSAPDKSGLPSDRFSAERTGGSVSTLTIQRTQQEDSAVYLCASSYAPRRENEKLFFGSGTQLSVL.

This clone was seen a single time. The chain links TRBV5-1 to TRBJ2-7; 10 nucleotides agree with TRBD2. The CDR3 loop spans 15 amino acids. CDR1 SGHRS and CDR2 YFSETQ come from the germline V gene. V lost 0 bases to trimming and J lost 4 bases; unmatched junction nucleotides: 4. This CDR3 is CASSLGLAGVYEQYF. The DNA of the CDR3 is TGCGCCAGCAGCTTGGGTCTAGCGGGAGTTTACGAGCAGTACTTC.

This clone was detected only a few times. This chain joins TRBV7-3 and TRBJ1-1; TRBD1 is a possible D gene (5 bases). Trimming removed 0 bases from V and 11 bases from J, with 13 bases in between. Germline values: CDR1 SGHTA, CDR2 FQGTGA. CDR3 length: 13 residues. The CDR3 reads CASSLTETARAFF. The CDR3 DNA reads TGTGCCAGCAGCTTAACGGAGACAGCCCGGGCTTTCTTT.

The chain employs TRBV30 and TRBJ2-6; 8 nucleotides line up with TRBD1. The V gene's germline CDR1 is GTSNPN and CDR2 SVGIG (reference sequence). J lost 4 bases, V lost 2 bases, and 13 bases had no gene match. The CDR3 runs to 18 residues. The CDR3 nucleotides read TGTGCCTGGAGTTGGGCCAGGGGGCTTTCGGGAGGGGCCAACGTCCTGACTTTC. Encoded protein: CAWSWARGLSGGANVLTF. The whole variable domain, remainder taken from reference TRBV30 and TRBJ2-6, is SQTIHQWPATLVQPVGSPLSLECTVEGTSNPNLYWYRQAAGRGLQLLFYSVGIGQISSEVPQNLSASRPQDRQFILSSKKLLLSDSGFYLCAWSWARGLSGGANVLTFGAGSRLTVL.

This chain uses TRBV30 with TRBJ1-2, with 9 positions matching TRBD1. This CDR3 is 15 amino acids long. The germline CDR1 and CDR2 sequences are GTSNPN and SVGIG (reference sequence). Losses at the gene ends were 0 bases for V and 4 bases for J; bases not matched to a gene: 6. Here the CDR3 DNA reads TGTGCCTGGAGTGTTCGGACAGGGGCCCCCTATGGCTACACCTTC. Its translation: CAWSVRTGAPYGYTF.

The rearrangement joins TRBV7-3 to TRBJ2-6, with TRBD1 matching over 10 bases. Germline CDR1 and CDR2: SGHTA and FQGTGA. After removal of 5 bases from V and 4 bases from J, the junction contained 8 bases not matched to a gene. The CDR3 has 17 amino acids. CDR3 loop: CASSPRTGGLGANVLTF. The CDR3 bases are TGTGCCAGCAGCCCCCGGACAGGGGGGTTGGGGGCCAACGTCCTGACTTTC.

This clone was observed a single time. The gene calls are TRBV10-1 and TRBJ2-2, with a possible D match to TRBD1 (6 bases). CDR3 length: 14 residues. V lost 2 bases and J 6 bases, leaving 10 bases between the germline ends. The germline gives CDR1 WNHNN, CDR2 SYGVQD (reference sequence). The CDR3 DNA reads as TGCGCCAGCAGTGAGACAGGGAAGGCCGGGGAGCTGTTTTTT. Its translation: CASSETGKAGELFF.

This clone was seen many times. The chain combines TRBV30 with TRBJ2-5; TRBD1 is a possible D gene (5 bases). Germline V CDR1 and CDR2: GTSNPN, SVGIG (reference sequence). Trimming took off 3 bases at V and 1 base at J, with 21 bases between the two ends. The CDR3 totals 17 residues. As DNA, the CDR3 is TGTGCCTGGAGGGGAAGGGGTATACAGGTCCTCCAAGAGACCCAGTACTTC. Translation gives CAWRGRGIQVLQETQYF.

J is TRBJ1-1 and V is TRBV19; 7 bases are a match to TRBD1. Germline CDR1 reads LNHDA; CDR2 reads SQIVND (reference sequence). This CDR3 spans 14 amino acids. Unmatched junction bases numbered 10, after V lost 4 bases and J lost 8 bases. CDR3 amino acids: CASSNPRGTEEAFF. The CDR3 DNA follows: TGTGCCAGTAGTAACCCACGGGGGACAGAGGAAGCTTTCTTT.

The chain employs TRBV10-3 and TRBJ2-1, with 13 bases identical to TRBD2. This CDR3 contains 18 residues. Germline V gene sequence: CDR1 ENHRY, CDR2 SYGVKD. With V trimmed by 0 bases and J by 2 bases, 4 bases remained unmatched. The CDR3 protein is CAISESTGLAGPYNEQFF. As DNA, the CDR3 is TGTGCCATCAGTGAGTCGACGGGACTAGCGGGACCCTACAATGAGCAGTTCTTC.

The chain links TRBV7-9 to TRBJ1-1, with 7 nucleotides matching TRBD1. CDR3 length: 15 amino acids. CDR1 and CDR2 (germline): SEHNR, FQNEAQ (reference sequence). With 6 bases clipped from V and 3 bases from J, the junction kept 10 bases outside the gene matches. The CDR3 sequence is CASSFSGTAHTEAFF. The CDR3 bases are TGTGCCAGCAGTTTCTCCGGGACAGCGCACACTGAAGCTTTCTTT.

J is TRBJ2-3 and V is TRBV5-5; D is unresolved. This CDR3 region has 15 residues. Germline CDR1 is SGHKS and CDR2 is YYEKEE (reference sequence). With 0 bases removed from V and 2 bases from J, the gap between germline ends came to 10 bases. CDR3 bases: TGTGCCAGCAGCTTGGCCGGCAGGTCCACAGATACGCAGTATTTT. This codes for CASSLAGRSTDTQYF.

This chain links TRBV11-2 with TRBJ1-2, with D tentatively TRBD1 (6 bases). Trimming pared 5 bases from V and 6 bases from J, leaving 10 bases between. CDR3 length: 12 residues. Germline V CDR1 and CDR2: SGHAT, FQNNGV. The DNA of the CDR3 is TGTGCCAGCAGCGAAAACAGGGATGGCTACACCTTC. Its translation: CASSENRDGYTF.

The chain combines TRBV7-9 with TRBJ2-1; 9 nucleotides align to TRBD2. The J segment lost 9 bases and the V segment lost 8 bases, leaving 11 bases of the junction unmatched. The V gene's germline CDR1 is SEHNR and CDR2 FQNEAQ (reference sequence). The CDR3 runs to 14 residues. CDR3 nucleotide sequence: TGTGCCAGCGGTTGGGAGCTAGCGGGAAGTGAGCAGTTCTTC. Residues: CASGWELAGSEQFF.